The entry that follows covers one T cell receptor beta chain sequence. What this receptor recognizes is not known. No clone much larger than this one lies a single base away; base qualities are absent. According to the study, the label for this sample's time point signals: baseline before first vaccination. Vaccinee samples came from UK trials COV001 and COV002, including a single-blind randomized controlled phase 2/3 trial of AZD1222 (ChAdOx1 nCoV-19) in healthy adults. For TCRbeta chain sequencing, PBMC samples from trial participants were taken at day 0 and at day 28 after the second dose. These data are taken from a study of T cell responses to AZD1222 COVID-19 vaccine (dated by TCRdb to about 2021). In terms of the full investigation: AZD1222 recipients whose second dose came at about 4 weeks and those whose second dose came at about 12 weeks were combined into one group, since spike-specific TCR depth and breadth did not differ between the two schedules. TCR sequencing covered some 240 trial participants: 207 given two doses of AZD1222 and 26 given two doses of MenACWY control vaccine. Trial participants were enrolled by age into 18-55, 56-69 and 70-plus year subgroups, with around 150, 28 and 57 TCR-sequenced participants respectively.

The CDR3 regions of human TCRbeta chains were analyzed by immunosequencing. Regarding the original processing steps: Repertoire TCRs were checked for matches against a reference library of SARS-CoV-2-specific TCRs that had been generated using the MIRA antigen-specificity platform. Breadth was defined as the fraction of unique TCRs that were SARS-CoV-2-associated. Depth was defined as the fraction of total T cells that were SARS-CoV-2-associated. Each spike-specific TCR was assigned to its reactive spike region and to a CD4 or CD8 class using the MIRA data. Log10-transformed breadth and depth values were compared by one-way ANOVA with Sidak's multiple comparisons tests. Here the immuneACCESS table is served through TCRdb, limited to in-frame sequences with V and J called. Missing clones are a known gap in these copies; in checked studies unresolved V genes cover under half, and the rest lacks a known reason. V, J and clone size are taken as reported in that table, and D and trimming were inferred from the DNA itself. The sample table holds roughly 97,000 clones, of which around nine tenths were seen once. The biggest ten clones account for more than 6.5% of the sample.

From V the trimming removes 4 bases and from J it removes 10 bases, while the gene matches leave 10 bases of the junction unaccounted for. Inclusive of the bounding cysteine and phenylalanine, the CDR3 is 15 residues long. CDR3 DNA only is kept here, 45 bases in frame from base 1. CDR1 and CDR2 are drawn from the germline V gene: SNHLY, FYNNEI. What the work shows at the level of the full study, not this receptor alone: No day 14 peak-response samples were available, so repertoires were characterized only after the peak T cell response. Spike-specific TCR breadth and depth rose significantly after two AZD1222 doses compared with day 0 and with MenACWY recipients. The vaccine-associated CD4 TCRs covered the entire spike protein, and the dominant responses fell in regions 160-218 and 743-854. Conclusions about previously exposed vaccinees are limited, since just six AZD1222 recipients were seropositive for SARS-CoV-2 at baseline. Reportedly, close to half of the unique spike-specific TCRs recognized epitopes lying outside the regions that are mutated in the B.1.351 and B.1.1.7 variants. In the small 56-69-year group, the increase in depth fell short of significance, most likely because of low power. Participants were mostly white British and included more females than males, and it was suggested by the authors that clonal diversity may have been underestimated.

Sample: peripheral blood, taken on day 0 of AZD1222 vaccination. This receptor was taken from an adult in good health. The rearranged chain carries TRBV2 and TRBJ1-6; TRBD1 aligns with 7 central bases. The CDR3 here reads CASSVLQGIRSPLHF. The nucleotides are TGTGCCAGCAGTGTGTTACAGGGGATAAGGTCACCCCTCCACTTT.